The sequence of this TCR beta chain was determined in a study of blood T cell repertoires in COVID-19. As for this clone: The junction departs from germline at one end; a sequencing error may be responsible.

Original processing methods: Reference gene primer amplification yielded estimated nucleated cell counts. Profiling relied on immunoSEQ multiplex PCR, and the TCRdb table lists in-frame clones only, not all of them. D and trimming were read from the DNA, whereas the V and J calls and clone size are those reported in that table. The data show about 290,000 clones, 85% seen once. The CDR3 covers 18 residues. Germline CDR1 reads SGHVS; CDR2 reads FQNEAQ. The chain recombines TRBV7-8 with TRBJ2-7; 8 nucleotides line up with TRBD2. The receptor comes from a woman aged 45-59 years with active or convalescent COVID-19. Sequenced sample: peripheral blood. The CDR3 DNA reads TGTGCCAGCAGCTTAGATCTGTTAAAACGGCTAGCGGGTTCAAGGGGCGACTTC. Protein: CASSLDLLKRLAGSRGDF.